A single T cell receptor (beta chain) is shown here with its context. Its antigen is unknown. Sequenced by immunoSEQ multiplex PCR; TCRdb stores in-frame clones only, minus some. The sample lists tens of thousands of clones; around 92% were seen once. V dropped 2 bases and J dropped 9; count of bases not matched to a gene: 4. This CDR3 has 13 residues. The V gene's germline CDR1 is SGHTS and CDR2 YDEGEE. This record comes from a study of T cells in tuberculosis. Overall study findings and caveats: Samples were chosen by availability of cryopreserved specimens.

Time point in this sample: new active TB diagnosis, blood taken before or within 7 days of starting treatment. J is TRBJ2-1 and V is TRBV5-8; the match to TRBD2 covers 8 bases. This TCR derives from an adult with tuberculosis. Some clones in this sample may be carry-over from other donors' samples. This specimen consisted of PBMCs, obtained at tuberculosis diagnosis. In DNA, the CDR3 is TGTGCCAGCAGCTTTAGCGGGGTGGGTGAGCAGTTCTTC. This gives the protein CASSFSGVGEQFF.